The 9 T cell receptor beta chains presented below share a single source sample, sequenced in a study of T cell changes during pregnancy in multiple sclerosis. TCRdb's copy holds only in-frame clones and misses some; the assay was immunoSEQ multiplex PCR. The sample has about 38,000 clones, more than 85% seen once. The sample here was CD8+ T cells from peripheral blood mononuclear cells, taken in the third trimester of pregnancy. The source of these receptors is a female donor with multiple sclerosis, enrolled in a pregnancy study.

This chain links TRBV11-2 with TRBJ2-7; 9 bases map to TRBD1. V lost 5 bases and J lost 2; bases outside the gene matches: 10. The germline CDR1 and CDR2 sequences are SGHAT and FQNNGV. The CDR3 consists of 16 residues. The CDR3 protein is CASSQEVGDRAYEQYF. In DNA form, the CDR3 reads TGTGCCAGCAGCCAAGAAGTCGGGGACAGGGCCTACGAGCAGTACTTC.

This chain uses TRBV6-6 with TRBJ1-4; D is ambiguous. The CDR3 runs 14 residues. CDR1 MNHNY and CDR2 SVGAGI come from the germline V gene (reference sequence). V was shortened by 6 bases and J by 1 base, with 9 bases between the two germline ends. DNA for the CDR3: TGTGCCAGCAGGGAACCAGGAACTAATGAAAAACTGTTTTTT. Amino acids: CASREPGTNEKLFF.

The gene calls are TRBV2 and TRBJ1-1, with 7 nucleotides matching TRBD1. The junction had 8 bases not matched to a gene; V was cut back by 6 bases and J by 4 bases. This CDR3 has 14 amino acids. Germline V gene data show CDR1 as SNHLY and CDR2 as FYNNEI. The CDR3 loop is CASSETGDSTEAFF. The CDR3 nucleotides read TGTGCCAGCAGCGAAACCGGGGACAGCACTGAAGCTTTCTTT.

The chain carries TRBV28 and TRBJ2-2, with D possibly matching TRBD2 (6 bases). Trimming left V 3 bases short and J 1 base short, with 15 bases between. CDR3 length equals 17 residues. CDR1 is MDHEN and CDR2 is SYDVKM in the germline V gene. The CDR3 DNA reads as TGTGCCAGCAGTTTCCTCTCTATCGGGGGGAACACCGGGGAGCTGTTTTTT. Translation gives CASSFLSIGGNTGELFF.

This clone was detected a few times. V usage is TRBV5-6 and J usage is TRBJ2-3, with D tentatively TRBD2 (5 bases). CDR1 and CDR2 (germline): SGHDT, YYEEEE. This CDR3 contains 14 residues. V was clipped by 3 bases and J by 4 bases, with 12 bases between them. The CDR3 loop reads CASSWSGKPDTQYF. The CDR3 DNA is TGTGCCAGCAGCTGGAGCGGTAAACCAGATACGCAGTATTTT.

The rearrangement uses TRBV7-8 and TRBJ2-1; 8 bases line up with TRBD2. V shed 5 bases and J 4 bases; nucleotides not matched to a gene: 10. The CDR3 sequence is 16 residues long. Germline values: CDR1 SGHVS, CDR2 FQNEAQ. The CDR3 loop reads CASSHRLAGRYNEQFF. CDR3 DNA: TGTGCCAGCAGCCATCGGTTAGCGGGAAGATACAATGAGCAGTTCTTC.

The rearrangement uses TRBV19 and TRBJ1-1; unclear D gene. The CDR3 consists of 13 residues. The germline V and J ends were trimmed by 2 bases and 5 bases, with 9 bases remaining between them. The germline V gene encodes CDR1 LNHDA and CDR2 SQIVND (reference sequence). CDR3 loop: CASSILAGTEAFF. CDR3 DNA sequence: TGTGCCAGTAGTATACTCGCGGGGACTGAAGCTTTCTTT.

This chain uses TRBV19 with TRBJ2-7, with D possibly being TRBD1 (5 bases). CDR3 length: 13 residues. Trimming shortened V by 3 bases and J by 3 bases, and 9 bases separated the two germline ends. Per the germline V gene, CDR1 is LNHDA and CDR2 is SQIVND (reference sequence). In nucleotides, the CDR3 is TGTGCCAGTAGTATTATCCAGGGCTACGAGCAGTACTTC. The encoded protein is CASSIIQGYEQYF.

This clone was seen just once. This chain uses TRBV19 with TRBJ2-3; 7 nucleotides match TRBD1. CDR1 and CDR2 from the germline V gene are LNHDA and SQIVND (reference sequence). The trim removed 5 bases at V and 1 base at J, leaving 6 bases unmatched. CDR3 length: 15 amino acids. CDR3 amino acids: CASSRGTGGTDTQYF. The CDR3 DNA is TGTGCCAGTAGTCGTGGAACAGGGGGCACAGATACGCAGTATTTT.